Described below is a single T cell receptor beta chain sequence and its context. The antigen remains unidentified. The table came from immunoSEQ multiplex PCR; TCRdb's copy has only in-frame clones and leaves some out. The sample consists of over 14,000 clones, 72% of them appearing once. CDR1 and CDR2 from the germline V gene are MDHEN and SYDVKM. This CDR3 contains 16 residues. The ends lost 3 bases at V and 4 bases at J; junction bases unmatched: 7. This entry is derived from a study of vaccination effects on CD4 cells after COVID-19. Sequencing was preceded by expansion of antigen-specific CD4+ T cells with viral peptide pools in the ViraFEST assay. Scientists isolated CD4+ T cells after an approximately ten-day culture period ended. Every participant took two doses of the BNT162b2 or mRNA-1273 vaccine. Vaccine recipients had no previous SARS-CoV-2 infection; their nucleocapsid antibodies were negative.

This receptor was identified in a human donor who received a COVID-19 vaccine. V is TRBV28 and J is TRBJ1-3; 9 positions match TRBD1. The starting material was CD4+ T cells from PBMCs cultured with SARS-CoV-2 spike peptides, obtained after COVID-19 vaccination. The CDR3 nucleotides read TGTGCCAGCAGTTTGAGGGACAGGGCCTGGGGAAACACCATATATTTT. Translation: CASSLRDRAWGNTIYF.